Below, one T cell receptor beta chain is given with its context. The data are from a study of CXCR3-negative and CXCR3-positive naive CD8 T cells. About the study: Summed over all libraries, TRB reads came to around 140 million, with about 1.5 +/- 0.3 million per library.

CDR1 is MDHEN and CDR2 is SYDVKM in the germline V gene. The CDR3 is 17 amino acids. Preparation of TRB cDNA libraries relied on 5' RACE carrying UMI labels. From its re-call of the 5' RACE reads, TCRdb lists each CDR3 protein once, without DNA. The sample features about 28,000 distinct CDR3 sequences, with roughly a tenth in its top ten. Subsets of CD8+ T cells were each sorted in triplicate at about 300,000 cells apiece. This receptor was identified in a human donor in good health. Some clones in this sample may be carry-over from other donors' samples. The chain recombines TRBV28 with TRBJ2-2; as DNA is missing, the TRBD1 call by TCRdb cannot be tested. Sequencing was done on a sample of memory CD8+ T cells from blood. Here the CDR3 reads CASGGFFRELDAGELFF. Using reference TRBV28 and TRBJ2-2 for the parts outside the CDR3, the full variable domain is DVKVTQSSRYLVKRTGEKVFLECVQDMDHENMFWYRQDPGLGLRLIYFSYDVKMKEKGDIPEGYSVSREKKERFSLILESASTNQTSMYLCASGGFFRELDAGELFFGEGSRLTVL.